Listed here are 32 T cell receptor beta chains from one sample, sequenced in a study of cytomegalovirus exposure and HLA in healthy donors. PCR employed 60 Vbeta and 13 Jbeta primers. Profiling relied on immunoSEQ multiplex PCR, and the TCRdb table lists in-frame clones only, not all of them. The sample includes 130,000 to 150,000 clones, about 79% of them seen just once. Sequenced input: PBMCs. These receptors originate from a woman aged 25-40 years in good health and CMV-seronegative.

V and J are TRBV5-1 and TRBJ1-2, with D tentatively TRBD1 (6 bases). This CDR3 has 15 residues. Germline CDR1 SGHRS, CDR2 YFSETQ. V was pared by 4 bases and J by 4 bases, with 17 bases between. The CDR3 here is CASSQTTGMVYGYTF. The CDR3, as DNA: TGCGCCAGCAGCCAGACAACAGGGATGGTCTATGGCTACACCTTC. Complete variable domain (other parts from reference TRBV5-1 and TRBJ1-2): KAGVTQTPRYLIKTRGQQVTLSCSPISGHRSVSWYQQTPGQGLQFLFEYFSETQRNKGNFPGRFSGRQFSNSRSEMNVSTLELGDSALYLCASSQTTGMVYGYTFGSGTRLTVV.

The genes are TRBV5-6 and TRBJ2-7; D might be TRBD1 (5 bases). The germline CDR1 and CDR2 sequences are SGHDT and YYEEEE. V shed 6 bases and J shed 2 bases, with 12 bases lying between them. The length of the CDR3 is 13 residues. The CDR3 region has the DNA TGTGCCAGCAACTCAGGGTCTCCCTACGAGCAGTACTTC. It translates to CASNSGSPYEQYF.

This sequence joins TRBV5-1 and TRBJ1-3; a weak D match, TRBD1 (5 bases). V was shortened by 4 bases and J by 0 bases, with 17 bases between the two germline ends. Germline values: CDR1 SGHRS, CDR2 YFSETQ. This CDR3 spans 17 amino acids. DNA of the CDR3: TGCGCCAGCAGCCCCGGCGGGACGGATAACTCTGGAAACACCATATATTTT. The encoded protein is CASSPGGTDNSGNTIYF.

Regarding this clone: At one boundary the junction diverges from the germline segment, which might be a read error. The CDR3 DNA reads as TGTTCCAGCAGCTTGGCTAGCGGGGGCGAGGAGACCCAGTACTTC. Its protein is CSSSLASGGEETQYF. The rearrangement joins TRBV7-9 to TRBJ2-5; TRBD2 matches 10 bases. This CDR3 comprises 15 residues. CDR1 SEHNR and CDR2 FQNEAQ come from the germline V gene (reference sequence).

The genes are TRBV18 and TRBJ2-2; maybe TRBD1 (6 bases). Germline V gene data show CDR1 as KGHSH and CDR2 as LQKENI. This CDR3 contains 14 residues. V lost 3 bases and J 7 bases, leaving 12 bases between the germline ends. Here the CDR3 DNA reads TGTGCCAGCTCACCGAGGACAGATAACGGGGAGCTGTTTTTT. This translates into CASSPRTDNGELFF. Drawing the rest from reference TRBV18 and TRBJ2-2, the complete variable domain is NAGVMQNPRHLVRRRGQEARLRCSPMKGHSHVYWYRQLPEEGLKFMVYLQKENIIDESGMPKERFSAEFPKEGPSILRIQQVVRGDSAAYFCASSPRTDNGELFFGEGSRLTVL.

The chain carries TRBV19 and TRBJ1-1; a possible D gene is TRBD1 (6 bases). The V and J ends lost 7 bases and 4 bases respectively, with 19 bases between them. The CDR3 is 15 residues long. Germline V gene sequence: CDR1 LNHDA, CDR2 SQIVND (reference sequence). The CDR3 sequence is CASTPPTGIGTEAFF. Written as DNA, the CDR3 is TGTGCCAGTACTCCCCCAACAGGGATAGGCACTGAAGCTTTCTTT.

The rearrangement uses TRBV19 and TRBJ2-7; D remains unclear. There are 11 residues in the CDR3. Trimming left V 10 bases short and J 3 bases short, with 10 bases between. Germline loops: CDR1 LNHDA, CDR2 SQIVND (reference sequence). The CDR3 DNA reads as TGTGCCACCCGCCTAGGCTACGAGCAGTACTTC. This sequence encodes CATRLGYEQYF.

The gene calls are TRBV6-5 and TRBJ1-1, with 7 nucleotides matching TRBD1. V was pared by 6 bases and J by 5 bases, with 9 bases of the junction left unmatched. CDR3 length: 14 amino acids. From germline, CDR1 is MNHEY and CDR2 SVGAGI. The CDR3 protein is CASRKTGYGTEAFF. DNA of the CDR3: TGTGCCAGCAGAAAGACAGGGTATGGTACTGAAGCTTTCTTT.

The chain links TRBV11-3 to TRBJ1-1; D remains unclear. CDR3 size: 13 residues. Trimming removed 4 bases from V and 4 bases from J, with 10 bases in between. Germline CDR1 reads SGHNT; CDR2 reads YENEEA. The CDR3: CASSSHPGTEAFF. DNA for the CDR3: TGTGCCAGCAGCTCTCACCCGGGCACTGAAGCTTTCTTT.

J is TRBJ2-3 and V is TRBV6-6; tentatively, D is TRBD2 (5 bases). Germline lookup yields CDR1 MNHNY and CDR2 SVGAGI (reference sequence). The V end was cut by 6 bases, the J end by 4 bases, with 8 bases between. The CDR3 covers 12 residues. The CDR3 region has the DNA TGTGCCAGCAGAATCGGGGCAGATACGCAGTATTTT. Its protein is CASRIGADTQYF.

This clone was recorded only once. CDR3 region: CASSPGTGTGVGYTF. DNA of the CDR3: TGTGCCAGCAGCCCCGGTACCGGGACAGGGGTAGGCTACACCTTC. This chain uses TRBV5-4 with TRBJ1-2; 10 nucleotides match TRBD1. Per the germline V gene, CDR1 is SGHNT and CDR2 is YYREEE (reference sequence). The CDR3 covers 15 residues. Trimming cost V 4 bases and J 8 bases; bases outside gene matches: 11.

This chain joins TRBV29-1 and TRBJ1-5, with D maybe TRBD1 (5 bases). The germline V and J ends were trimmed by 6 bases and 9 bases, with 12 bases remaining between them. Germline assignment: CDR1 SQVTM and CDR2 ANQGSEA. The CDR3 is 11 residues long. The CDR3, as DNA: TGCAGCGTCTTAACCCAGGGGCCCCAGCATTTT. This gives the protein CSVLTQGPQHF.

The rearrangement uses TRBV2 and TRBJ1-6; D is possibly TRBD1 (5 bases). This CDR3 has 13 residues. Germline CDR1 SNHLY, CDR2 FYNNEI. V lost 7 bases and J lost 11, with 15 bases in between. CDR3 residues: CASTGTAGTPLHF. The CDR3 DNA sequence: TGTGCCAGCACCGGGACGGCGGGGACACCCCTCCACTTT.

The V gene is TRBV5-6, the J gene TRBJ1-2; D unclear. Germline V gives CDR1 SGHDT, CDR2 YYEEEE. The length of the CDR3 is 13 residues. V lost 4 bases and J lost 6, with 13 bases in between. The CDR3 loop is CASSQMRSHGYTF. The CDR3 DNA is TGTGCCAGCAGCCAAATGAGGAGCCATGGCTACACCTTC.

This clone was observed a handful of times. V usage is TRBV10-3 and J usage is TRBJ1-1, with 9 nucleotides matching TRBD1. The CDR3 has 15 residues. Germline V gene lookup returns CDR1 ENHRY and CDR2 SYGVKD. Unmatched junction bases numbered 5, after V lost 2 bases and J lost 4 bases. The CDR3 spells CAISEEQGAVTEAFF. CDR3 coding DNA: TGTGCCATCAGTGAGGAACAGGGGGCCGTCACTGAAGCTTTCTTT.

This CDR3 reads CASSEAGRGVTGNQPQHF. CDR3 bases: TGTGCCAGCAGTGAAGCGGGCAGGGGTGTAACGGGCAATCAGCCCCAGCATTTT. V is TRBV2 and J is TRBJ1-5, with a weak D call TRBD1 (6 bases). CDR1 is SNHLY and CDR2 is FYNNEI in the germline V gene. V was clipped by 0 bases and J by 2 bases, with 17 bases between them. The CDR3 runs to 18 residues.

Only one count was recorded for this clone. The CDR3 here is CASILSPSYNEQFF. The CDR3 coding sequence is TGTGCCAGCATTCTTAGCCCCTCCTACAATGAGCAGTTCTTC. The rearrangement links TRBV6-6 to TRBJ2-1; D not resolved. Germline CDR1 reads MNHNY; CDR2 reads SVGAGI (reference sequence). This CDR3 is 14 amino acids long. V lost 7 bases and J lost 0, with 10 bases in between.

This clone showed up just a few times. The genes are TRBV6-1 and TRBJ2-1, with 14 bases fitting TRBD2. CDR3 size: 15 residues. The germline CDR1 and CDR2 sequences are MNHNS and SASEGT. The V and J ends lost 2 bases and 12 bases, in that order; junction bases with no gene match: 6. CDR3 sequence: CASSETTSGGARQFF. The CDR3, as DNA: TGTGCCAGCAGTGAAACGACTAGCGGGGGGGCCCGGCAGTTCTTC.

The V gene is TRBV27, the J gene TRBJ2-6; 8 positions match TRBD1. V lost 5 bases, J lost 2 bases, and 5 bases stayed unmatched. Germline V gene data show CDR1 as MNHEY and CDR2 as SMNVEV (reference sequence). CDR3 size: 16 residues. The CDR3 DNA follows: TGTGCCAGCAGTCCTACGACAGGGGCTGGGGCCAACGTCCTGACTTTC. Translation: CASSPTTGAGANVLTF.

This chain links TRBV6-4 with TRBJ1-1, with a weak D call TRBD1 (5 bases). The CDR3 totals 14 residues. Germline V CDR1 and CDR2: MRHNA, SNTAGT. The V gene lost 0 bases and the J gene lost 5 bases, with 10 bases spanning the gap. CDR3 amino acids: CASSDSRQGTEAFF. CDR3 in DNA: TGTGCCAGCAGTGACTCGCGCCAGGGAACTGAAGCTTTCTTT.

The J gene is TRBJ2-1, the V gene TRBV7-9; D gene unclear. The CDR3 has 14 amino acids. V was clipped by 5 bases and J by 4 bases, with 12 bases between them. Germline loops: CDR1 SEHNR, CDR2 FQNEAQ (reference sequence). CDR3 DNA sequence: TGTGCCAGCAGCCCCGCGAAGAGATACAATGAGCAGTTCTTC. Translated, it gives CASSPAKRYNEQFF.

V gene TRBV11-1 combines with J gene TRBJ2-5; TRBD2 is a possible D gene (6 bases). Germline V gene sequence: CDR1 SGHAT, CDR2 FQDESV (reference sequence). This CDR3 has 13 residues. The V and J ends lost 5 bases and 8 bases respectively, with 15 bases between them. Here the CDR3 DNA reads TGTGCCAGCAGCCCGAGGGACTTTTCTACCCAGTACTTC. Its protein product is CASSPRDFSTQYF.

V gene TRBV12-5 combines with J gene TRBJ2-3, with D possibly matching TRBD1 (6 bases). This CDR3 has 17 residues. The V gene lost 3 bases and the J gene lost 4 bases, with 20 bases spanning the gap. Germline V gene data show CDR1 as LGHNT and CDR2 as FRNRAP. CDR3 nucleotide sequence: TGTGCTAGTGGTTTCGTCCTCAGAACGGACAGCTCAGATACGCAGTATTTT. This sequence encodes CASGFVLRTDSSDTQYF.

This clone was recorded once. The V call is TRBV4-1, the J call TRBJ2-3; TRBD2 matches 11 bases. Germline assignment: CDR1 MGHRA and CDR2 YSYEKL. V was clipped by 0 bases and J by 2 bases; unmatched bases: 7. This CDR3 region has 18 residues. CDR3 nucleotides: TGCGCCAGCAGCCAAGAGGGGGCTAGCGGGGGGCCCACAGATACGCAGTATTTT. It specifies CASSQEGASGGPTDTQYF.

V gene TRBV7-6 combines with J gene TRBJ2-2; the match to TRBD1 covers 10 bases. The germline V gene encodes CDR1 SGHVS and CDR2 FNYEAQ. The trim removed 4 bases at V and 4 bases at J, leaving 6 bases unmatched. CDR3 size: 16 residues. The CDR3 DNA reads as TGTGCCAGCAGCTCAAAGACAGGGGGCCTCACCGGGGAGCTGTTTTTT. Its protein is CASSSKTGGLTGELFF.

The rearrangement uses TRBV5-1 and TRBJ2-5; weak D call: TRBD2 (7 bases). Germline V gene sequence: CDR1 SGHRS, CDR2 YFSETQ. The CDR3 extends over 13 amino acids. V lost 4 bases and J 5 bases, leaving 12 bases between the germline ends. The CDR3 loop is CASSGGAGETQYF. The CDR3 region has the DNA TGCGCCAGCAGCGGGGGGGCCGGGGAGACCCAGTACTTC.

The CDR3 bases are TGCGTTTCTTCCAGGGTCCCTAATGAAAAACTGTTTTTT. Translation gives CVSSRVPNEKLFF. The genes are TRBV4-3 and TRBJ1-4; a weak D match, TRBD1 (5 bases). This CDR3 comprises 13 residues. CDR1 and CDR2 (germline): LGHNA, YSLEER.

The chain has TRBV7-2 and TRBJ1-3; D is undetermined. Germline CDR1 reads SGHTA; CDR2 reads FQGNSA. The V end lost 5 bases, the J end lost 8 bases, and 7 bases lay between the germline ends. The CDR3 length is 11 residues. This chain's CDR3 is CASSLSDTIYF. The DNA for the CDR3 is TGTGCCAGCAGCCTTAGTGACACCATATATTTT. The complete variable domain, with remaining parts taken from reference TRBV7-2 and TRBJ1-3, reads GAGVSQSPSNKVTEKGKDVELRCDPISGHTALYWYRQSLGQGLEFLIYFQGNSAPDKSGLPSDRFSAERTGGSVSTLTIQRTQQEDSAVYLCASSLSDTIYFGEGSWLTVV.

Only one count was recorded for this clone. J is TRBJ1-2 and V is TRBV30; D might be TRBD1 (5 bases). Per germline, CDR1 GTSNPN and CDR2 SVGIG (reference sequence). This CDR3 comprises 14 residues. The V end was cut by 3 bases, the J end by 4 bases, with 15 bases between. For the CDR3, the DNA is TGTGCCTGGAGAGTCAAGGCCGGGGGCTATGGCTACACCTTC. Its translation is CAWRVKAGGYGYTF.

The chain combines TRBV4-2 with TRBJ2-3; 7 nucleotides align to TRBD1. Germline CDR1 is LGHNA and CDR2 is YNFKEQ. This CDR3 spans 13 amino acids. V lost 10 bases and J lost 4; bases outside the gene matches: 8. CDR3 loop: CATTDRRADTQYF. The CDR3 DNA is TGTGCCACAACGGACAGGCGCGCAGATACGCAGTATTTT.

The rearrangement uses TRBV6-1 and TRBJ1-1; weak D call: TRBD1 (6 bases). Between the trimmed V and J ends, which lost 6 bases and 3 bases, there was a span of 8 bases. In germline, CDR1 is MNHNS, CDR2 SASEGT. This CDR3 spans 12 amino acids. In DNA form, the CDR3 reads TGTGCCAGCAGGGGGGGGCACACTGAAGCTTTCTTT. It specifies CASRGGHTEAFF.

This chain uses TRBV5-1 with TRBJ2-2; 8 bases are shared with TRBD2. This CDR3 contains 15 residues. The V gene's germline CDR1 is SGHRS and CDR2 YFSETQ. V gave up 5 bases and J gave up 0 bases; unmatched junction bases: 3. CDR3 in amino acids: CASRSGGTNTGELFF. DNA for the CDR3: TGCGCCAGCAGAAGCGGGGGAACGAACACCGGGGAGCTGTTTTTT.